One sample yielded the 21 T cell receptor beta chains listed below, sequenced in a study of cytomegalovirus exposure and HLA in healthy donors. Primers included in the PCR were 60 Vbeta and 13 Jbeta primers. Generated by immunoSEQ multiplex PCR, the TCRdb table keeps only in-frame clones and is missing some. This table has some 160,000 clones, about 82% appearing once. Material for sequencing was PBMCs. Receptors originate from a male donor in good health and CMV-seronegative.

This clone appeared a few times. The chain links TRBV29-1 to TRBJ2-7; D is possibly TRBD2 (5 bases). The V end lost 0 bases, the J end lost 2 bases, and 5 bases lay between the germline ends. The CDR3 spans 12 residues. CDR1 is SQVTM, CDR2 ANQGSEA, per germline. The chain's CDR3 is CSVEDGTYEQYF. The CDR3 coding sequence is TGCAGCGTTGAAGACGGGACCTACGAGCAGTACTTC.

This chain uses TRBV6-5 with TRBJ2-1; D may be TRBD2 (5 bases). The V end lost 2 bases, the J end lost 0 bases, and 5 bases lay between the germline ends. This CDR3 region has 14 residues. Germline CDR1 is MNHEY and CDR2 is SVGAGI. CDR3 region: CASSYRDSYNEQFF. The DNA of the CDR3 is TGTGCCAGCAGTTACCGGGACTCCTACAATGAGCAGTTCTTC.

This chain connects TRBV28 to TRBJ1-5; the D gene is possibly TRBD1 (5 bases). Germline assignment: CDR1 MDHEN and CDR2 SYDVKM. This CDR3 comprises 11 residues. Deletions cut 3 bases from V and 12 bases from J, with 9 bases between. Here the CDR3 DNA reads TGTGCCAGCAGTTTTGAACAGGTCCAGCATTTT. Its protein is CASSFEQVQHF.

The CDR3 region is CASSLGQGGNTEAFF. For the CDR3, the DNA is TGTGCCAGCAGCTTGGGACAGGGGGGGAACACTGAAGCTTTCTTT. The chain carries TRBV5-8 and TRBJ1-1; 9 nucleotides match TRBD1. Trimming at V came to 0 bases and at J to 1 base, leaving 1 base not matched to a gene. Germline-derived CDR1 and CDR2 are SGHTS and YDEGEE. This CDR3 has 15 amino acids.

The chain combines TRBV9 with TRBJ2-1; possible D gene TRBD1, 6 bases. V was clipped by 4 bases and J by 7 bases, with 21 bases between them. The CDR3 totals 16 residues. CDR1 is SGDLS, CDR2 YYNGEE, per germline. This CDR3 is CASSTLDRPRGNEQFF. For the CDR3, the DNA is TGTGCCAGCAGCACCCTGGACAGACCGCGAGGGAATGAGCAGTTCTTC.

J is TRBJ2-5 and V is TRBV6-5, with TRBD2 identical over 11 bases. After removal of 5 bases from V and 11 bases from J, the junction contained 10 bases not matched to a gene. The length of the CDR3 is 14 residues. Germline CDR1 MNHEY, CDR2 SVGAGI. CDR3 residues: CASSKTSGVGEQYF. Here the CDR3 DNA reads TGTGCCAGCAGTAAGACTAGCGGGGTGGGGGAGCAGTACTTC.

This chain joins TRBV2 and TRBJ1-4, with TRBD1 as a possible D gene (5 bases). With 6 bases removed from V and 7 bases from J, the gap between germline ends came to 12 bases. Per the germline V gene, CDR1 is SNHLY and CDR2 is FYNNEI. The CDR3 totals 13 residues. Here the CDR3 DNA reads TGTGCCAGCAGAGCCGACAGTGCTGAAAAACTGTTTTTT. Its protein product is CASRADSAEKLFF.

The rearrangement uses TRBV14 and TRBJ2-1; no reliable D call. This CDR3 contains 17 residues. Trimming stripped 0 bases from V and 3 bases from J, with 15 bases between. Per germline, CDR1 SGHDN and CDR2 FVKESK. CDR3 region: CASSQELAEHLYNEQFF. In nucleotides, the CDR3 is TGTGCCAGCAGCCAAGAGTTGGCGGAGCATCTCTACAATGAGCAGTTCTTC. Looking up the rest from reference TRBV14 and TRBJ2-1 gives the full variable domain: EAGVTQFPSHSVIEKGQTVTLRCDPISGHDNLYWYRRVMGKEIKFLLHFVKESKQDESGMPNNRFLAERTGGTYSTLKVQPAELEDSGVYFCASSQELAEHLYNEQFFGPGTRLTVL.

This clone is labeled as large. The rearrangement joins TRBV25-1 to TRBJ2-4, with a tentative D call TRBD2 (6 bases). The V and J ends lost 2 bases and 7 bases respectively, with 21 bases between them. The CDR3 contains 17 residues. Per germline, CDR1 MGHDK and CDR2 SYGVNS. CDR3 sequence (DNA): TGTGCCAGCAGTGAAGATGGAGGGGAAGGGAAGGCTAACATTCAGTACTTC. Translation gives CASSEDGGEGKANIQYF.

This clone was observed once. CDR3 DNA: TGTGCCACCAGCAATCCCCCTGGGGCAGGGCTTGATGGCTACACCTTC. Its protein product is CATSNPPGAGLDGYTF. This chain uses TRBV15 with TRBJ1-2; TRBD1 is a possible D gene (5 bases). The CDR3 is 16 residues long. Germline CDR1 is LNHNV and CDR2 is YYDKDF (reference sequence). V shed 4 bases and J shed 6 bases, with 21 bases lying between them.

This chain uses TRBV5-6 with TRBJ1-1; D call uncertain. The CDR3 length is 13 residues. V lost 1 base, J lost 4 bases, and 8 bases lay in between. Germline lookup yields CDR1 SGHDT and CDR2 YYEEEE. The CDR3 DNA follows: TGTGCCAGCAGCTTGTATCGAGGCACTGAAGCTTTCTTT. This sequence encodes CASSLYRGTEAFF.

V gene TRBV7-2 combines with J gene TRBJ2-5, with 8 nucleotides matching TRBD1. The CDR3 is 16 amino acids. Losses at the gene ends were 5 bases for V and 4 bases for J; bases not matched to a gene: 12. Germline CDR1 is SGHTA and CDR2 is FQGNSA. DNA of the CDR3: TGTGCCAGCAGCCCAAGGACAGGGTCAATGGGAGAGACCCAGTACTTC. This translates into CASSPRTGSMGETQYF.

This clone was recorded once. This chain uses TRBV11-1 with TRBJ1-2; weak D call: TRBD1 (5 bases). V dropped 3 bases and J dropped 8 bases, with 10 bases sitting between them. Per germline, CDR1 SGHAT and CDR2 FQDESV (reference sequence). This CDR3 has 12 residues. The chain's CDR3 is CASSFGADGYTF. CDR3 DNA: TGTGCCAGCAGCTTTGGGGCAGACGGCTACACCTTC.

The chain joins TRBV7-9 to TRBJ1-1, with 10 bases fitting TRBD1. V lost 8 bases and J lost 6; bases outside the gene matches: 12. The CDR3 runs to 15 residues. Germline assignment: CDR1 SEHNR and CDR2 FQNEAQ (reference sequence). The DNA for the CDR3 is TGTGCCAGCGGACCTCCCGACGGGACAGGGGCTGAAGCTTTCTTT. Residues: CASGPPDGTGAEAFF.

This rearrangement joins TRBV5-1 to TRBJ2-1; D remains unclear. Germline lookup yields CDR1 SGHRS and CDR2 YFSETQ. The CDR3 length is 15 residues. V lost 4 bases to trimming and J lost 0 bases, with 11 bases between them. The DNA of the CDR3 is TGCGCCAGCAGCGGTGCTGATAGCTCCTACAATGAGCAGTTCTTC. This translates into CASSGADSSYNEQFF.

This chain joins TRBV28 and TRBJ2-7; 7 bases match TRBD1. The CDR3 length is 16 residues. Looked up from germline, CDR1 is MDHEN and CDR2 is SYDVKM. V lost 4 bases to trimming and J lost 2 bases; unmatched junction nucleotides: 11. The CDR3 loop is CASSSLGGQRPYEQYF. CDR3 DNA: TGTGCCAGCAGTTCGCTAGGGGGCCAGCGGCCCTACGAGCAGTACTTC.

This rearrangement joins TRBV5-1 to TRBJ2-1; 8 bases are shared with TRBD2. V lost 4 bases, J lost 2 bases, and 5 bases stayed unmatched. CDR1 is SGHRS, CDR2 YFSETQ, per germline. The CDR3 is made up of 15 amino acids. The CDR3 here is CASSGSGGTYNEQFF. The CDR3 DNA is TGCGCCAGCAGCGGAAGCGGGGGAACCTACAATGAGCAGTTCTTC.

This clone has a single count. V gene TRBV28 combines with J gene TRBJ2-7; 12 nucleotides agree with TRBD1. V trimming: 6 bases; J trimming: 7 bases; junction bases outside the gene matches: 10. There are 15 residues in the CDR3. Germline CDR1 MDHEN, CDR2 SYDVKM. CDR3 bases: TGTGCCAGCAGCTCACCGGGACAGGGGGCGGATGAGCAGTACTTC. This translates into CASSSPGQGADEQYF.

V is TRBV29-1 and J is TRBJ1-1; D ambiguous. This CDR3 region has 12 residues. Germline V gene data show CDR1 as SQVTM and CDR2 as ANQGSEA. V was clipped by 2 bases and J by 5 bases, with 9 bases between them. The CDR3 DNA is TGCAGCGTTGAAACGGGCGGGACTGAAGCTTTCTTT. This codes for CSVETGGTEAFF.

The V gene is TRBV5-1, the J gene TRBJ2-2; 10 bases match TRBD1. After removal of 4 bases from V and 7 bases from J, the junction contained 10 bases not matched to a gene. Germline V CDR1 and CDR2: SGHRS, YFSETQ. The CDR3 loop spans 16 amino acids. For the CDR3, the DNA is TGCGCCAGCAGCCCCCGAGGGACAGGGGAAGGCGGGGAGCTGTTTTTT. It translates to CASSPRGTGEGGELFF.

The chain recombines TRBV27 with TRBJ2-1; 12 bases line up with TRBD2. V lost 3 bases and J lost 8; bases outside the gene matches: 5. The length of the CDR3 is 15 residues. Germline CDR1 and CDR2: MNHEY and SMNVEV (reference sequence). CDR3 nucleotides: TGTGCCAGCAGTTTCCCTTCTAGCGGGAGGGATGAGCAGTTCTTC. Its protein product is CASSFPSSGRDEQFF.